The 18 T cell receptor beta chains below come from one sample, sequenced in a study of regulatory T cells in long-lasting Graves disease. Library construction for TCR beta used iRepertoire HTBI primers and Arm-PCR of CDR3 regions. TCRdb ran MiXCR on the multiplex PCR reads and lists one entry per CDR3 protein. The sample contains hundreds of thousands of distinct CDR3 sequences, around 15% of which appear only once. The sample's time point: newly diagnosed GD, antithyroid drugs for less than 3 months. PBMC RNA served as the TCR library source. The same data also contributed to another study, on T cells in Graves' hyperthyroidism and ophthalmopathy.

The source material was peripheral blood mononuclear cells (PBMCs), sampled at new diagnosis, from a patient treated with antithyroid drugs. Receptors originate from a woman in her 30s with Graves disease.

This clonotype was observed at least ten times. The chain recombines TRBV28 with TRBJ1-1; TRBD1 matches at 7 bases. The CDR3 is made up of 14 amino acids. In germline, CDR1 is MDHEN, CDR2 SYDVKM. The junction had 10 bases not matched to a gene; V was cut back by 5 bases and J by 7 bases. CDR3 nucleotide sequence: TGTGCCAGCAGTGAAAACAGGGGTCTCAGTGAAGCTTTCTTT. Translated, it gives CASSENRGLSEAFF.

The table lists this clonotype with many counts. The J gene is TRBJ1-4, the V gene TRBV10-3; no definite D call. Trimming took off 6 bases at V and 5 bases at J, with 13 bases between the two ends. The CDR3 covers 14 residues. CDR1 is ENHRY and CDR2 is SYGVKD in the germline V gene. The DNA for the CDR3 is TGTGCCATCAGCCCACCAGGAGAGAATGAAAAACTGTTTTTT. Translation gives CAISPPGENEKLFF.

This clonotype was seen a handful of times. CDR3 amino acids: CSAWGIQETQYF. CDR3 sequence (DNA): TGCAGTGCCTGGGGGATTCAAGAGACCCAGTACTTC. This chain joins TRBV20-1 and TRBJ2-5; D might be TRBD1 or TRBD2, each matching 5 bases. The V gene's germline CDR1 is DFQATT and CDR2 SNEGSKA (reference sequence). The CDR3 length is 12 residues. Trimming removed 6 bases at V and 2 bases at J, with 10 bases between.

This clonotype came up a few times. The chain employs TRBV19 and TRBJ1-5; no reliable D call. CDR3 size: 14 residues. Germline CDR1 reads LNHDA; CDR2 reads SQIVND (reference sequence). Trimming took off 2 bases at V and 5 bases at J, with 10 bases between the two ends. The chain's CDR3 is CASSISRNDQPQHF. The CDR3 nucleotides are TGTGCCAGTAGTATAAGTAGGAATGATCAGCCCCAGCATTTT.

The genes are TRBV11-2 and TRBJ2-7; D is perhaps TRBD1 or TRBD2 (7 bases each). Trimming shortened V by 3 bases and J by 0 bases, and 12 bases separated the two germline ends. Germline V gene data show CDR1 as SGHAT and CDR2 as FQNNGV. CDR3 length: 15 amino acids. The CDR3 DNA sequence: TGTGCCAGCAGCTTCTCAGGGGGGGTCTCCTACGAGCAGTACTTC. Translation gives CASSFSGGVSYEQYF.

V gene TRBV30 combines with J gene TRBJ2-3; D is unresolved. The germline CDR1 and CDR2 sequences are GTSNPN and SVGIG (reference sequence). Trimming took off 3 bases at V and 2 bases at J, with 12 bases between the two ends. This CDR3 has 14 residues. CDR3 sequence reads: CAWSGELPTDTQYF. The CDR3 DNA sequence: TGTGCCTGGAGCGGTGAGCTCCCCACAGATACGCAGTATTTT.

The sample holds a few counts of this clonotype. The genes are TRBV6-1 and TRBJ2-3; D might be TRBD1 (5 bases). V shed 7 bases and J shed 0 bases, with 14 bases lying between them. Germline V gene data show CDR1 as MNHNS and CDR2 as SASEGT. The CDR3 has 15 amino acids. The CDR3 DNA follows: TGTGCCAGCACTAAGGACACCCCTAGCACAGATACGCAGTATTTT. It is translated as CASTKDTPSTDTQYF.

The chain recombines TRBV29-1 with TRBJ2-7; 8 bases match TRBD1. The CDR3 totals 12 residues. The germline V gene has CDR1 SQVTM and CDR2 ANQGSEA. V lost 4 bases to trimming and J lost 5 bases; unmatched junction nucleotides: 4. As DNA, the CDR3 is TGCAGCGTTGGTACAGGGGGAGACGAGCAGTACTTC. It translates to CSVGTGGDEQYF.

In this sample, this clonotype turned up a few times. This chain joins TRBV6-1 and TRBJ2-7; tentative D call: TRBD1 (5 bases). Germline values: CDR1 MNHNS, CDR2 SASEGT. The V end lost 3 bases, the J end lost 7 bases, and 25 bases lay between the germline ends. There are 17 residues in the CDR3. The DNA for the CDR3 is TGTGCCAGCAGTGAGGCGAAGTCTTCAGGGCTGGCTCAGGAGCAGTACTTC. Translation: CASSEAKSSGLAQEQYF.

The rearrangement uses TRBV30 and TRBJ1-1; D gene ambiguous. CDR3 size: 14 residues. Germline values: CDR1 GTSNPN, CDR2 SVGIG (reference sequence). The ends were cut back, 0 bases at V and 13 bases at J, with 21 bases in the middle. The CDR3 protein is CAWSVGGKSLKLFF. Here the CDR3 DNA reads TGTGCCTGGAGTGTAGGAGGGAAGTCTCTGAAGCTTTTCTTT.

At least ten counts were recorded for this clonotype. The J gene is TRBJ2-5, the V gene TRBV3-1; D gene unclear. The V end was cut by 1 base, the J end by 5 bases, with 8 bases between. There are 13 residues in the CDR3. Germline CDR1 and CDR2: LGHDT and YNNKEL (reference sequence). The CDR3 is CASSQAQSETQYF. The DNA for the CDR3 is TGTGCCAGCAGCCAAGCTCAATCGGAGACCCAGTACTTC.

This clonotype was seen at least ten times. DNA for the CDR3: TGTGCCAGCTCGCCACAGGGGTTGGGATTTAGCAATCAGCCCCAGCATTTT. It translates to CASSPQGLGFSNQPQHF. The V gene is TRBV12-3 or TRBV12-4, the J gene TRBJ1-5; 7 positions agree with TRBD1. The CDR3 is 17 residues long. V was clipped by 8 bases and J by 0 bases; unmatched bases: 13.

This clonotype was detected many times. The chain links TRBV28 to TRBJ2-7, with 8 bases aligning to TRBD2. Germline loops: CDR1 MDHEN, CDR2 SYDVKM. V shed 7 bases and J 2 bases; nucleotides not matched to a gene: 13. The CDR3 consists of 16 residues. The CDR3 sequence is CASKGGSGGSPYEQYF. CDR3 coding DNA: TGTGCCAGCAAGGGGGGTTCGGGAGGGTCCCCCTACGAGCAGTACTTC.

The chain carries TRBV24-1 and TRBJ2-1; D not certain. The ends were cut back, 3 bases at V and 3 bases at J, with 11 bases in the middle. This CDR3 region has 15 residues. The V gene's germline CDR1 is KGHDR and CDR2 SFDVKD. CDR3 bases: TGTGCCACCAGTGATGGACGGATACTCTACAATGAGCAGTTCTTC. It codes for CATSDGRILYNEQFF.

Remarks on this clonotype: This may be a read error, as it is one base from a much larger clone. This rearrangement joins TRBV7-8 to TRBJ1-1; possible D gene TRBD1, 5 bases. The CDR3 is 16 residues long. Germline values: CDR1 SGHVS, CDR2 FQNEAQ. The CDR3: CTSSRGETFSNTEAFF. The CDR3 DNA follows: TGTACCAGCAGCCGAGGGGAGACATTCTCGAACACTGAAGCTTTCTTT.

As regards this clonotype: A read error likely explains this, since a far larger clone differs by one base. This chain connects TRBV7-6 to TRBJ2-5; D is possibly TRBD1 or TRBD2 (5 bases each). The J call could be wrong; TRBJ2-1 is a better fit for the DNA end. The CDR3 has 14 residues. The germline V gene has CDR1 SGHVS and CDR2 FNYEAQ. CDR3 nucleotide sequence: TGTGCCAGCAGCTCTGATGCCGGGACGAGTGGGCAGTTCTTC. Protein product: CASSSDAGTSGQFF.

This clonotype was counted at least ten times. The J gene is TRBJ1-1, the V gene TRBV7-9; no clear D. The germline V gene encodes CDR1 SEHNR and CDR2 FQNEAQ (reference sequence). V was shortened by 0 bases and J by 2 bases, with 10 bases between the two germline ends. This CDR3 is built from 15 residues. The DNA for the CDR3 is TGTGCCAGCAGCTTAGCCCAGGATCGAAACACTGAAGCTTTCTTT. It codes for CASSLAQDRNTEAFF.

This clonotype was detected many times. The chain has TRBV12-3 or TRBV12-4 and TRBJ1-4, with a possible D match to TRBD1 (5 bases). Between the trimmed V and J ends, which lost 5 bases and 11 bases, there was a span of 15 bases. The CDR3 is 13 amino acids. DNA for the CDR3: TGTGCCAGCAGTCTTATTCCAGGGAACAAACTGTTTTTT. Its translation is CASSLIPGNKLFF.